The rows below give T cell receptor beta chains drawn from one sample of a study of shared clonotypes between healthy human individuals. Data came from immunoSEQ multiplex PCR; TCRdb stores just in-frame clones and leaves some out. The sample has approximately 2,300,000 clones; roughly 92% are singletons. The sample taken for sequencing was naive CD4+ T cells from PBMCs. Receptors originate from a man between 18 and 29 years old in good health. Some clones in this sample may be carry-over from other donors' samples. The CDR3 runs from the conserved cysteine through the conserved F or W. Not all rows give a size; the values are once, few, many and, for expanded clones, a class.

clone_size	v_call	cdr3_aa
NA	TRBV28	CASSRKGFGNQPQHF
NA	TRBV5-1	CASSLAPGQGAYEQYF
NA	TRBV7-3	CASSPGAGEKLFF
NA	TRBV5-1	CASSRDLESIYEQCF
once	TRBV25-1	CASSSGIEQYF
few	TRBV9	CASSVVPTAGGEQFF
NA	TRBV11-1	CASRSLDPYTDTQYF
NA	TRBV29-1	CSFTPLASPYEQYF
NA	TRBV27	CASSPAWADPRSGNTIYF
NA	TRBV28	CASSLVVAATTQYF
NA	TRBV6-6	CASSFSGGAGNQPQHF
NA	TRBV7-9	CASSYSRQKETQYF
NA	TRBV28	CASSLDQPQHF
NA	TRBV5-1	CASNGFSGANVLTF
NA	TRBV28	CASSLYGQWTYEQYF
NA	TRBV28	CASSPPPYTEAFF
NA	TRBV27	CASSPPRASGADNTGELFF
NA	TRBV18	CASSLVRQETQYF
NA	TRBV14	CASSRLTGESKYEQYF
NA	TRBV6-1	CASSDSDRDGYTF
NA	TRBV5-6	CASHQQGTTTNTGELFF
once	TRBV28	CASSLTRGAEAFF
once	TRBV28	CASSPGQGYDTQYF
once	TRBV19	CASSRTSGVYEQYF
NA	TRBV5-1	CASSFGSGPSYEQYF
NA	TRBV27	CASSPRFYSSATRNSYEQYF
NA	TRBV18	CASSPPSGPYNEQFF
NA	TRBV11-2	CASSLEHSSYNEQFF
NA	TRBV28	CASTPGGQETQYF
NA	TRBV6-6	CASSYSRVSYEQYF
NA	TRBV19	CASRDRQSGANVLTF
NA	TRBV6-6	CASSGTSGRNEQYF
NA	TRBV7-2	CASSQDGSRPQHF
NA	TRBV15	CATKGGRNTGELFF
NA	TRBV9	CASSVGTSGPYEQYF
once	TRBV14	CASSQERAVNTGELFF
NA	TRBV6-5	CASSYPLAGGSDEQFF
NA	TRBV7-8	CASSESRSSYEQYF
NA	TRBV2	CAARRERTQYF
NA	TRBV5-1	CASSLMGRQSYNEQFF
NA	TRBV2	CASRREGPDYNEQFF
NA	TRBV28	CASSPGGITDTQYF
NA	TRBV28	CASSFILGYGYTF
NA	TRBV4-1	CASSPISPRLAGGNTDTQYF
NA	TRBV11-3	CASSLDRRYEQFF
NA	TRBV27	CASSFFGQPQHF
NA	TRBV9	CASSAVGGRGGEQYF
NA	TRBV5-1	CASSLASSGANVLTF
NA	TRBV5-4	CASSLGSGGNTGELFF
NA	TRBV4-2	CASSQDPGTRSNQPQHF
NA	TRBV10-3	CAISEQSVTSRRAQFF
NA	TRBV19	CASSTRGTPNTEAFF
NA	TRBV5-1	CASHLEQGRTEAFF
few	TRBV10-3	CAISDLQGVNTEAFF
NA	TRBV5-1	CASSSASDIPDTQYF
NA	TRBV9	CASSVRGDRAYNEQFF
NA	TRBV7-6	CASSLITGGYEQYF
NA	TRBV19	CASSIETSALLRELFF
NA	TRBV27	CASNHLGGGTDTQYF
NA	TRBV9	CASSGKKRGQDGYTF